What follows are 28 T cell receptor beta chains derived from one specimen sequenced in a study of human T cells and chemical hapten exposure. Described time point: pre-sensitization, week 0. Sample treatment: therapeutic diphenylcyclopropenone sensitization with weekly scalp DPC. MiXCR, applied by TCRdb to the RACE reads, yields one record per CDR3 protein. The table lists 45,000 to 65,000 distinct CDR3 sequences, 9.5% to 10% of them singletons. The sample here was whole blood, taken in connection with sensitization to the hapten diphenylcyclopropenone (DPC). The receptor set was obtained from a man in his forties with alopecia areata. Some clones in this sample may be carry-over from other donors' samples.

The table lists this clonotype with a few counts. This sequence joins TRBV11-2 and TRBJ2-7; 10 bases match TRBD1. The CDR3 is made up of 17 amino acids. J gave up 1 base and V 5 bases, and 11 bases lay outside the gene matches. In germline, CDR1 is SGHAT, CDR2 FQNNGV. This CDR3 is CASSPSRRDRGSYEQYF. CDR3 in DNA: TGTGCCAGCAGCCCCTCTAGGCGGGACAGGGGATCCTACGAGCAGTACTTC.

This clonotype was recorded many times. The chain uses TRBV2 and TRBJ2-4; 9 bases are shared with TRBD2. The ends lost 1 base at V and 0 bases at J; junction bases unmatched: 4. The germline V gene has CDR1 SNHLY and CDR2 FYNNEI. The CDR3 covers 17 residues. CDR3 sequence (DNA): TGTGCCAGCAGTGAAGTAGCGGGGGAAGGAGCCAAAAACATTCAGTACTTC. Translating it yields CASSEVAGEGAKNIQYF.

This chain links TRBV7-9 with TRBJ2-7; no reliable D call. Between the trimmed V and J ends, which lost 5 bases and 3 bases, there was a span of 14 bases. Looked up from germline, CDR1 is SEHNR and CDR2 is FQNEAQ (reference sequence). The CDR3 sequence is 14 residues long. The CDR3 nucleotides are TGTGCCAGCAGCGCAGGCTTTGCTCACTACGAGCAGTACTTC. Its translation is CASSAGFAHYEQYF.

This clonotype came up many times. The chain has TRBV20-1 and TRBJ2-7, with TRBD2 matching over 10 bases. The V and J ends lost 5 bases and 3 bases, in that order; junction bases with no gene match: 7. From germline, CDR1 is DFQATT and CDR2 SNEGSKA (reference sequence). The CDR3 extends over 14 amino acids. The CDR3 nucleotides are TGCAGTGCTTTCCGTAGCGGGAGGCTCTACGAGCAGTACTTC. As protein: CSAFRSGRLYEQYF.

The V and J genes are TRBV29-1 and TRBJ2-5; 9 bases map to TRBD2. CDR1 and CDR2 from the germline V gene are SQVTM and ANQGSEA. The CDR3 is 15 residues long. V gave up 2 bases and J gave up 2 bases; unmatched junction bases: 6. The CDR3 region is CSVEQVAGVQETQYF. The CDR3 DNA is TGCAGCGTTGAACAGGTAGCGGGAGTACAAGAGACCCAGTACTTC.

A few counts support this clonotype. The rearrangement joins TRBV10-3 to TRBJ2-2; 8 bases are shared with TRBD2. Germline CDR1 is ENHRY and CDR2 is SYGVKD. J lost 7 bases, V lost 4 bases, and 5 bases had no gene match. The length of the CDR3 is 14 residues. In nucleotides, the CDR3 is TGTGCCATCAGTGGGAGCGGGAGTATCGGGGAGCTGTTTTTT. Its translation is CAISGSGSIGELFF.

This clonotype was seen at least ten times. This rearrangement joins TRBV7-6 to TRBJ2-7; a possible D gene is TRBD1 (5 bases). The length of the CDR3 is 13 residues. Germline V gene data show CDR1 as SGHVS and CDR2 as FNYEAQ. The germline V and J ends were trimmed by 0 bases and 3 bases, with 6 bases remaining between them. The CDR3 DNA follows: TGTGCCAGCAGCTTAGCGCAGGGCTACGAGCAGTACTTC. Translating it yields CASSLAQGYEQYF.

This chain uses TRBV4-1 with TRBJ2-1, with 9 positions matching TRBD2. The CDR3 sequence is 14 residues long. Germline V gives CDR1 MGHRA, CDR2 YSYEKL. Unmatched junction bases numbered 3, after V lost 2 bases and J lost 7 bases. The CDR3 sequence is CASSQSGRFNEQFF. Here the CDR3 DNA reads TGCGCCAGCAGCCAAAGCGGGAGGTTTAATGAGCAGTTCTTC.

The chain joins TRBV12-3 or TRBV12-4 to TRBJ2-7, with D perhaps given as TRBD1 or TRBD2 (6 bases each). The V gene lost 3 bases and the J gene lost 4 bases, with 13 bases spanning the gap. The CDR3 totals 14 residues. The CDR3 loop is CASSFGGGTYEQYF. The CDR3 bases are TGTGCCAGCAGTTTCGGAGGGGGAACTTACGAGCAGTACTTC.

This clonotype was seen only a few times. This chain uses TRBV18 with TRBJ2-1; TRBD2 might be the D (5 bases). V shed 6 bases and J shed 1 base, with 10 bases lying between them. CDR3 length equals 14 residues. Germline CDR1 is KGHSH and CDR2 is LQKENI. In DNA, the CDR3 is TGTGCCAGCTCTAGACTAACATCCTACAATGAGCAGTTCTTC. The encoded protein is CASSRLTSYNEQFF.

The chain employs TRBV28 and TRBJ2-1; D uncertain. Germline lookup yields CDR1 MDHEN and CDR2 SYDVKM. V shed 9 bases and J shed 7 bases, with 13 bases lying between them. CDR3 length equals 12 residues. The CDR3 protein is CASTIGGNEQFF. The CDR3 DNA sequence: TGTGCCAGTACCATAGGTGGTAATGAGCAGTTCTTC.

This clonotype has only a few counts. This chain links TRBV6-5 with TRBJ2-3; D is possibly TRBD2 (5 bases). Trimming left V 5 bases short and J 1 base short, with 13 bases between. The CDR3 sequence is 15 residues long. Germline lookup yields CDR1 MNHEY and CDR2 SVGAGI. CDR3 residues: CASSRAPSRTDTQYF. CDR3 coding DNA: TGTGCCAGCAGTCGCGCCCCTAGCCGCACAGATACGCAGTATTTT.

This clonotype has only a few counts. The rearrangement joins TRBV6-5 to TRBJ2-7; maybe TRBD2 (6 bases). Germline V gives CDR1 MNHEY, CDR2 SVGAGI. The CDR3 is 14 residues long. Trimming cost V 2 bases and J 7 bases, with 15 bases left between them. CDR3 coding DNA: TGTGCCAGCAGTTACGGGCGGGATGTGCGTGAGCAGTACTTC. Amino acid sequence: CASSYGRDVREQYF.

This clonotype was seen only once. This sequence joins TRBV6-2 or TRBV6-3 and TRBJ2-1; TRBD2 matches 14 bases. The V and J ends lost 6 bases and 3 bases, in that order; junction bases with no gene match: 7. This CDR3 contains 17 residues. Germline V lookup: CDR1 MNHEY, CDR2 SVGEGT. CDR3: CASRRLAGGINYNEQFF. CDR3 DNA sequence: TGTGCCAGCAGGAGACTAGCGGGGGGGATAAACTACAATGAGCAGTTCTTC.

The sample holds a few counts of this clonotype. The V gene is TRBV27, the J gene TRBJ2-1; 10 nucleotides agree with TRBD1. The CDR3 is made up of 15 amino acids. With 5 bases clipped from V and 5 bases from J, the junction kept 6 bases outside the gene matches. The germline CDR1 and CDR2 sequences are MNHEY and SMNVEV (reference sequence). The CDR3, as DNA: TGTGCCAGCAGTCTTGGACAGGGGGGGCACAATGAGCAGTTCTTC. This codes for CASSLGQGGHNEQFF.

The CDR3 reads CASSLVLADNEQFF. DNA of the CDR3: TGTGCCAGCAGCTTAGTACTAGCCGACAATGAGCAGTTCTTC. The chain carries TRBV7-9 and TRBJ2-1; a weak D match, TRBD2 (6 bases). The CDR3 runs to 14 residues. CDR1 and CDR2 (germline): SEHNR, FQNEAQ (reference sequence). V was clipped by 1 base and J by 5 bases, with 9 bases between them.

This clonotype came up many times. This rearrangement joins TRBV13 to TRBJ2-5, with D perhaps TRBD1 (5 bases). V shed 0 bases and J shed 3 bases, with 5 bases lying between them. CDR3 length: 13 residues. Per the germline V gene, CDR1 is PRHDT and CDR2 is FYEKMQ (reference sequence). CDR3 sequence reads: CASSLGGEETQYF. As DNA, the CDR3 is TGTGCCAGCAGCTTAGGAGGGGAAGAGACCCAGTACTTC.

Many counts were recorded for this clonotype. V usage is TRBV7-2 and J usage is TRBJ2-7; D not certain. The CDR3 runs to 13 residues. Trimming pared 1 base from V and 0 bases from J, leaving 4 bases between. Germline V gene data show CDR1 as SGHTA and CDR2 as FQGNSA. The CDR3 spells CASSLDPSYEQYF. The CDR3 coding sequence is TGTGCCAGCAGCTTAGATCCCTCCTACGAGCAGTACTTC.

This clonotype has a count of ten or more. The chain joins TRBV7-9 to TRBJ2-5; possibly TRBD2 for D (6 bases). Germline V CDR1 and CDR2: SEHNR, FQNEAQ (reference sequence). Trimming took 5 bases from V and 5 from J, leaving 18 bases between them. There are 15 residues in the CDR3. The CDR3 reads CASSPQKAGRETQYF. DNA of the CDR3: TGTGCCAGCAGCCCCCAAAAGGCGGGAAGGGAGACCCAGTACTTC.

This clonotype was recorded once. This chain uses TRBV7-3 with TRBJ2-2; D is ambiguous. The CDR3 is 12 residues long. The V and J ends lost 5 bases and 5 bases respectively, with 6 bases between them. Per germline, CDR1 SGHTA and CDR2 FQGTGA. Here the CDR3 reads CASSTPTGELFF. The CDR3, as DNA: TGTGCCAGCAGCACCCCGACCGGGGAGCTGTTTTTT. Full variable domain (outside the CDR3, taken from reference TRBV7-3 and TRBJ2-2): GAGVSQTPSNKVTEKGKYVELRCDPISGHTALYWYRQSLGQGPEFLIYFQGTGAADDSGLPNDRFFAVRPEGSVSTLKIQRTERGDSAVYLCASSTPTGELFFGEGSRLTVL.

This clonotype was counted between two and nine times. The V call is TRBV6-1, the J call TRBJ2-1; TRBD2 matches at 11 bases. V lost 7 bases to trimming and J lost 0 bases; unmatched junction nucleotides: 8. The CDR3 has 17 residues. CDR1 MNHNS and CDR2 SASEGT come from the germline V gene. As DNA, the CDR3 is TGTGCCAGCACCGGGACTAGCGGATCTCTCTCCTACAATGAGCAGTTCTTC. Protein product: CASTGTSGSLSYNEQFF.

Worth noting for this clonotype: The CDR3 does not end in the conserved phenylalanine or tryptophan, so this is likely a read error. It is unclear where the CDR3 begins or ends on the DNA, so no DNA is shown, and the CDR3 is as TCRdb lists it. The chain carries TRBV11-2 and TRBJ1-1. Germline CDR1 and CDR2: SGHAT and FQNNGV. With termini counted, the CDR3 has 12 amino acids. The CDR3: CASSFSIGHPSI.

This clonotype was seen many times. This chain uses TRBV13 with TRBJ2-1; no clear D. Germline V lookup: CDR1 PRHDT, CDR2 FYEKMQ (reference sequence). Trimming stripped 4 bases from V and 2 bases from J, with 9 bases between. The CDR3 is 14 amino acids. The CDR3 sequence: CASSSYGPYNEQFF. CDR3 sequence (DNA): TGTGCCAGCAGCTCGTACGGACCCTACAATGAGCAGTTCTTC.

This clonotype occurred a few times. This chain joins TRBV28 and TRBJ2-2; D gene unclear. The germline gives CDR1 MDHEN, CDR2 SYDVKM. There are 11 residues in the CDR3. Between the trimmed V and J ends, which lost 6 bases and 6 bases, there was a span of 5 bases. The CDR3 region is CASSAPGELFF. Here the CDR3 DNA reads TGTGCCAGCAGCGCCCCCGGGGAGCTGTTTTTT.

This clonotype was found a few times. This CDR3 is CASQLSYEQYF. The CDR3 region has the DNA TGTGCCAGTCAGCTATCCTACGAGCAGTACTTC. The chain is built from TRBV28 and TRBJ2-7; D unresolved. V was cut by 9 bases and J by 1 base, with 7 bases left in between. Germline lookup yields CDR1 MDHEN and CDR2 SYDVKM. The CDR3 extends over 11 amino acids.

This rearrangement joins TRBV20-1 to TRBJ2-5; D might be TRBD2 (6 bases). V lost 2 bases, J lost 4 bases, and 17 bases lay in between. Germline assignment: CDR1 DFQATT and CDR2 SNEGSKA (reference sequence). The CDR3 runs 15 residues. CDR3 sequence: CSARNYLAKSETQYF. CDR3 nucleotides: TGCAGTGCTAGAAATTATCTAGCGAAATCAGAGACCCAGTACTTC.

A remark on this clonotype: A read error is possible here, since a much larger clone lies one base away. The J gene is TRBJ2-7, the V gene TRBV6-6; 7 bases map to TRBD1. Unmatched junction bases numbered 8, after V lost 9 bases and J lost 0 bases. This CDR3 has 14 amino acids. Germline V lookup: CDR1 MNHNY, CDR2 SVGAGI (reference sequence). In nucleotides, the CDR3 is TGTGCCAGATCGAGAGGGACAGCCTCCTACGAGCAGTACTTC. This encodes CARSRGTASYEQYF.

A few counts support this clonotype. The chain has TRBV9 and TRBJ2-7, with TRBD2 as a possible D gene (6 bases). Deletions cut 2 bases from V and 5 bases from J, with 11 bases between. The CDR3 is 13 amino acids. Germline V lookup: CDR1 SGDLS, CDR2 YYNGEE. Written as DNA, the CDR3 is TGTGCCAGCAGCGTTCGTACGGGAGACGAGCAGTACTTC. Its protein is CASSVRTGDEQYF.